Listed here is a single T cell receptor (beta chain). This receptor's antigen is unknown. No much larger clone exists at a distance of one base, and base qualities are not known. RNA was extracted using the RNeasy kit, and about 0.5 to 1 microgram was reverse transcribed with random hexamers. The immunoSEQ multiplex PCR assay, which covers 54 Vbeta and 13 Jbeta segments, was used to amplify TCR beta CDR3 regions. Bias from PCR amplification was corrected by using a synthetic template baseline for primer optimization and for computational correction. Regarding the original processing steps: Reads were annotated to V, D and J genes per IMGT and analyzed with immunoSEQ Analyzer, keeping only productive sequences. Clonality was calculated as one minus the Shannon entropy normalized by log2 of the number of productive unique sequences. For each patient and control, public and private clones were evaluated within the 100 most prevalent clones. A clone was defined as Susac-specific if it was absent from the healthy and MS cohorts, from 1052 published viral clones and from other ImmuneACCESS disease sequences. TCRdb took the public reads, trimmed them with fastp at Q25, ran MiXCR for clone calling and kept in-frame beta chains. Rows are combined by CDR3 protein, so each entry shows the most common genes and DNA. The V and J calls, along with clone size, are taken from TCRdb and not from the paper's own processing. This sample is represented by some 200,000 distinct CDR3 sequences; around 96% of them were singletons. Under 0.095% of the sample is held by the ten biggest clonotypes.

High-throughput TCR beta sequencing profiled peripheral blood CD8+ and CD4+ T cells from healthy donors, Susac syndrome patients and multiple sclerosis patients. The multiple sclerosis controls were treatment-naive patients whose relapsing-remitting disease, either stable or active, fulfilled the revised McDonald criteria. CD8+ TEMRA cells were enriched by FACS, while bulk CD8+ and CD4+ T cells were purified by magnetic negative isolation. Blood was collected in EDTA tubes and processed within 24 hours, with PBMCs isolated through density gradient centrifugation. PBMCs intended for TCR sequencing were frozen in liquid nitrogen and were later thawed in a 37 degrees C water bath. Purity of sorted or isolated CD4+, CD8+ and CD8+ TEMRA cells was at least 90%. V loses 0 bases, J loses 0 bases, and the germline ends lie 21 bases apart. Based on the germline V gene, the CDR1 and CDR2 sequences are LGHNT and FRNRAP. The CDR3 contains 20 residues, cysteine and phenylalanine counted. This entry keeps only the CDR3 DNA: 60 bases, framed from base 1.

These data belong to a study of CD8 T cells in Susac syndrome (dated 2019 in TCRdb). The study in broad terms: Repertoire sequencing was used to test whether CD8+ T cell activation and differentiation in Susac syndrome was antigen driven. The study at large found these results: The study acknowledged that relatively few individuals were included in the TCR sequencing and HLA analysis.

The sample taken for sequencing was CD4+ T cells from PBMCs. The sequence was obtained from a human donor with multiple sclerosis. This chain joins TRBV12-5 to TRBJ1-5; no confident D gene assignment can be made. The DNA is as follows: TGTGCTAGTGGTTTGGTAAAAGGTCTGACGACCGACTATAGCAATCAGCCCCAGCATTTT. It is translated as CASGLVKGLTTDYSNQPQHF.